The 27 T cell receptor beta chains in this list originate from one sample, sequenced in a study of cytomegalovirus exposure and HLA in healthy donors. 13 Jbeta primers and 60 Vbeta primers were used for the PCR. Assay used: immunoSEQ multiplex PCR; TCRdb lists only in-frame clones, some missing. This sample has some 140,000 clones, with about 70% found just once. The sample consisted of PBMCs. The receptor source for this set is a man aged 40-50 years in good health and CMV-seronegative.

Concerning this clone itself: One end of the junction does not line up with germline, which may come from a read error. This sequence joins TRBV29-1 and TRBJ1-1; D not resolved. From germline, CDR1 is SQVTM and CDR2 ANQGSEA. CDR3 length: 10 amino acids. The chain's CDR3 is CSVDWGDFMF. CDR3 bases: TGCAGCGTTGACTGGGGAGATTTTATGTTT.

The V call is TRBV27, the J call TRBJ1-1; D is ambiguous. The V end lost 5 bases, the J end lost 6 bases, and 19 bases lay between the germline ends. From germline, CDR1 is MNHEY and CDR2 SMNVEV (reference sequence). This CDR3 is 15 amino acids long. The CDR3 DNA reads as TGTGCCAGCAGTCTCGCGTCCCCGGGATCCTCTGAAGCTTTCTTT. The encoded protein is CASSLASPGSSEAFF.

The rearrangement uses TRBV5-6 and TRBJ2-7; 9 bases align to TRBD1. V shed 2 bases and J 4 bases; nucleotides not matched to a gene: 4. The CDR3 covers 14 residues. Germline V gives CDR1 SGHDT, CDR2 YYEEEE. This CDR3 is CASSLGTGIYEQYF. The CDR3 DNA is TGTGCCAGCAGCTTAGGGACAGGGATTTACGAGCAGTACTTC.

This clone appeared a single time. The chain is built from TRBV4-1 and TRBJ2-7; possibly TRBD2 for D (6 bases). Germline V gene sequence: CDR1 MGHRA, CDR2 YSYEKL. The CDR3 is made up of 15 amino acids. V lost 1 base and J 2 bases, leaving 12 bases between the germline ends. CDR3 amino acids: CASSQGRLGAYEQYF. The CDR3 coding sequence is TGCGCCAGCAGCCAAGGGAGACTAGGGGCCTACGAGCAGTACTTC.

The rearrangement uses TRBV6-5 and TRBJ2-3, with 8 bases that match TRBD2. Losses at the gene ends were 6 bases for V and 4 bases for J; bases not matched to a gene: 0. CDR3 size: 12 residues. Germline V gives CDR1 MNHEY, CDR2 SVGAGI. This CDR3 is CASRTSADTQYF. As DNA, the CDR3 is TGTGCCAGCAGGACTAGCGCAGATACGCAGTATTTT.

This clone was recorded only once. This chain uses TRBV6-4 with TRBJ1-1; D not certain. The germline V and J ends were trimmed by 0 bases and 4 bases, with 9 bases remaining between them. This CDR3 is 14 amino acids long. In germline, CDR1 is MRHNA, CDR2 SNTAGT. In DNA form, the CDR3 reads TGTGCCAGCAGTGACTCGAGTCGGGGCACTGAAGCTTTCTTT. It yields the protein CASSDSSRGTEAFF.

This sequence joins TRBV9 and TRBJ2-1; no reliable D call. From germline, CDR1 is SGDLS and CDR2 YYNGEE. Trimming stripped 0 bases from V and 3 bases from J, with 7 bases between. The CDR3 runs to 14 residues. The CDR3 spells CASSVGQYYNEQFF. The CDR3 bases are TGTGCCAGCAGCGTAGGGCAATACTACAATGAGCAGTTCTTC.

This clone has a single count. The CDR3 DNA reads TGCGCCAGCAGCTTCAGGGGGCGAGGCACAGATACGCAGTATTTT. It specifies CASSFRGRGTDTQYF. The rearrangement uses TRBV5-1 and TRBJ2-3; 8 bases agree with TRBD1. The V and J ends lost 2 bases and 1 base, in that order; junction bases with no gene match: 3. Germline V gene sequence: CDR1 SGHRS, CDR2 YFSETQ. CDR3 size: 15 residues.

V and J are TRBV28 and TRBJ1-1, with a possible D match to TRBD1 (5 bases). Trimming stripped 6 bases from V and 4 bases from J, with 15 bases between. The CDR3 is made up of 14 amino acids. Per germline, CDR1 MDHEN and CDR2 SYDVKM. CDR3 DNA sequence: TGTGCCAGCAGCCCCGCGGGGGTTTTCACTGAAGCTTTCTTT. It encodes CASSPAGVFTEAFF.

This chain connects TRBV29-1 to TRBJ2-1; D gene ambiguous. The germline V gene has CDR1 SQVTM and CDR2 ANQGSEA. The CDR3 sequence is 13 residues long. The V and J ends lost 6 bases and 0 bases respectively, with 9 bases between them. In nucleotides, the CDR3 is TGCAGCGTACAGCACCCCTCCTACAATGAGCAGTTCTTC. Translated, it gives CSVQHPSYNEQFF.

The chain employs TRBV7-2 and TRBJ2-3; 8 bases agree with TRBD2. The CDR3 is 11 amino acids. V lost 5 bases to trimming and J lost 9 bases; unmatched junction nucleotides: 1. CDR1 SGHTA and CDR2 FQGNSA come from the germline V gene. The CDR3 sequence: CASSPGGTQYF. The CDR3 DNA is TGTGCCAGCAGCCCGGGAGGGACGCAGTATTTT.

This clone was detected a few times. J is TRBJ2-7 and V is TRBV7-7; TRBD1 matches 11 bases. V trimming: 4 bases; J trimming: 3 bases; junction bases outside the gene matches: 2. CDR3 size: 14 residues. Germline values: CDR1 SSHAT, CDR2 FNYEAQ (reference sequence). The CDR3 spells CASSSGQGDYEQYF. The CDR3, as DNA: TGTGCCAGCAGCTCGGGACAGGGGGACTACGAGCAGTACTTC.

The chain has TRBV5-4 and TRBJ2-1; 7 bases align to TRBD2. Germline values: CDR1 SGHNT, CDR2 YYREEE (reference sequence). The CDR3 consists of 15 residues. V lost 7 bases, J lost 7 bases, and 14 bases stayed unmatched. The CDR3 here is CASGSGGWDGNEQFF. The CDR3, as DNA: TGTGCCAGCGGATCGGGAGGATGGGATGGGAATGAGCAGTTCTTC.

The chain joins TRBV10-3 to TRBJ2-1; D is perhaps TRBD1 (6 bases). V lost 0 bases to trimming and J lost 6 bases, with 12 bases between them. Germline CDR1 ENHRY, CDR2 SYGVKD. CDR3 length equals 15 residues. The CDR3: CAISESGVGANEQFF. CDR3 coding DNA: TGTGCCATCAGTGAGTCCGGCGTGGGGGCCAATGAGCAGTTCTTC.

CDR3 DNA: TGTGCCAGCAGCTTAGCAAGCCCCAGACTAGCGGGAACCTACAATGAGCAGTTCTTC. Protein sequence: CASSLASPRLAGTYNEQFF. The V call is TRBV7-6, the J call TRBJ2-1; 11 nucleotides align to TRBD2. The J segment lost 2 bases and the V segment lost 0 bases, leaving 9 bases of the junction unmatched. The CDR3 consists of 19 residues. Germline V gene sequence: CDR1 SGHVS, CDR2 FNYEAQ. The full variable domain, in which reference TRBV7-6 and TRBJ2-1 provide the parts outside the CDR3, is GAGVSQSPRYKVTKRGQDVALRCDPISGHVSLYWYRQALGQGPEFLTYFNYEAQQDKSGLPNDRFSAERPEGSISTLTIQRTEQRDSAMYRCASSLASPRLAGTYNEQFFGPGTRLTVL.

V gene TRBV2 combines with J gene TRBJ2-5, with D uncertain. The germline V gene encodes CDR1 SNHLY and CDR2 FYNNEI. V lost 2 bases and J 5 bases, leaving 6 bases between the germline ends. CDR3 length: 12 residues. In nucleotides, the CDR3 is TGTGCCAGCAGTGAAATGCAGGAGACCCAGTACTTC. It specifies CASSEMQETQYF.

This rearrangement joins TRBV27 to TRBJ1-5; D gene ambiguous. Between the trimmed V and J ends, which lost 6 bases and 2 bases, there was a span of 8 bases. The CDR3 runs to 13 residues. Germline V gives CDR1 MNHEY, CDR2 SMNVEV (reference sequence). Here the CDR3 DNA reads TGTGCCAGCAGAGAGGCGGGCAATCAGCCCCAGCATTTT. As protein: CASREAGNQPQHF.

The rearrangement links TRBV9 to TRBJ1-6; D uncertain. Germline CDR1 SGDLS, CDR2 YYNGEE. This CDR3 is 15 amino acids long. The ends were cut back, 0 bases at V and 10 bases at J, with 14 bases in the middle. The CDR3 DNA follows: TGTGCCAGCAGCGTAGAGAGAGGGATGTACTCACCCCTCCACTTT. Translation: CASSVERGMYSPLHF.

The chain carries TRBV27 and TRBJ1-2; maybe TRBD1 (6 bases). V was clipped by 11 bases and J by 1 base, with 20 bases between them. The germline V gene has CDR1 MNHEY and CDR2 SMNVEV (reference sequence). The CDR3 is 15 residues long. The CDR3 DNA follows: TGTGCCGGGGGGCGGGGGGGCAGGAGTAACTATGGCTACACCTTC. Translated: CAGGRGGRSNYGYTF.

In its sample, this clone was seen once. This rearrangement joins TRBV5-4 to TRBJ1-1; no definite D call. V lost 1 base to trimming and J lost 6 bases, with 7 bases between them. Germline V gene data show CDR1 as SGHNT and CDR2 as YYREEE (reference sequence). This CDR3 region has 12 residues. The CDR3 DNA reads TGTGCCAGCAGCTTGATTTCTGCTGAAGCTTTCTTT. Protein sequence: CASSLISAEAFF.

The genes are TRBV27 and TRBJ2-1, with 12 bases fitting TRBD1. V dropped 6 bases and J dropped 9; count of bases not matched to a gene: 6. Germline lookup yields CDR1 MNHEY and CDR2 SMNVEV (reference sequence). The CDR3 contains 14 residues. CDR3 in amino acids: CASSSGQGAGEQFF. CDR3 coding DNA: TGTGCCAGCAGCTCGGGACAGGGGGCTGGTGAGCAGTTCTTC.

This clone was found a few times. The rearrangement joins TRBV30 to TRBJ1-1, with TRBD1 as a possible D gene (6 bases). The germline V gene encodes CDR1 GTSNPN and CDR2 SVGIG (reference sequence). The V end lost 3 bases, the J end lost 0 bases, and 14 bases lay between the germline ends. The CDR3 loop spans 15 amino acids. The CDR3 region has the DNA TGTGCCTGGAGCCGAGGGGGACGTATGAACACTGAAGCTTTCTTT. This encodes CAWSRGGRMNTEAFF.

The chain joins TRBV27 to TRBJ2-7; 10 bases line up with TRBD2. The CDR3 spans 16 residues. The V segment lost 2 bases and the J segment 0 bases; nucleotides outside the gene matches: 4. The germline gives CDR1 MNHEY, CDR2 SMNVEV (reference sequence). The CDR3 region is CASSLALAGTSYEQYF. In nucleotides, the CDR3 is TGTGCCAGCAGTTTAGCACTAGCGGGGACCTCCTACGAGCAGTACTTC.

The chain combines TRBV5-4 with TRBJ2-2; possibly TRBD1 for D (5 bases). V shed 3 bases and J shed 1 base, with 10 bases lying between them. CDR1 and CDR2 from the germline V gene are SGHNT and YYREEE (reference sequence). The CDR3 runs to 15 residues. The CDR3 DNA reads TGTGCCAGCAGCTACGACAGACTGAACACCGGGGAGCTGTTTTTT. It codes for CASSYDRLNTGELFF.

This chain connects TRBV5-1 to TRBJ2-7; a weak D match, TRBD2 (5 bases). Trimming removed 4 bases at V and 0 bases at J, with 8 bases between. The length of the CDR3 is 13 residues. Looked up from germline, CDR1 is SGHRS and CDR2 is YFSETQ. The CDR3 sequence is CASSPGFSYEQYF. CDR3 in DNA: TGCGCCAGCAGCCCGGGGTTCTCCTACGAGCAGTACTTC.

The chain joins TRBV19 to TRBJ2-2; TRBD1 matches 7 bases. The CDR3 length is 18 residues. The V gene end was trimmed by 3 bases and the J gene end by 0 bases; junction bases not matched to a gene: 10. From germline, CDR1 is LNHDA and CDR2 SQIVND (reference sequence). CDR3 coding DNA: TGTGCCAGTAGTATTGGACAGGTTAGGCCCCCGAACACCGGGGAGCTGTTTTTT. Its protein is CASSIGQVRPPNTGELFF.

CDR3 sequence: CASRGRDRDTGELFF. The CDR3 coding sequence is TGCGCCAGCAGGGGAAGGGACAGGGACACCGGGGAGCTGTTTTTT. The chain combines TRBV5-1 with TRBJ2-2, with TRBD1 identical over 9 bases. This CDR3 has 15 amino acids. CDR1 SGHRS and CDR2 YFSETQ come from the germline V gene. V dropped 5 bases and J dropped 3; count of bases not matched to a gene: 5.